These 21 T cell receptor beta chains were all obtained from the same sample, sequenced in a study of T cells in Graves' hyperthyroidism and ophthalmopathy. From RNA transcripts, TCR beta CDR3 regions were amplified. An initial round of RT-PCR targeting the TCR CDR3 relied on the HTBI primer set. Each CDR3 protein gets one entry after TCRdb re-called the multiplex PCR reads with MiXCR. The sample records roughly 720,000 distinct CDR3 sequences, around a sixth being singletons. Specimen: blood. Source of these receptors: a man aged 50-59 years with Graves' hyperthyroidism.

A few counts support this clonotype. The chain combines TRBV10-3 with TRBJ2-5, with TRBD2 matching over 9 bases. CDR3 length: 16 residues. The trim removed 0 bases at V and 5 bases at J, leaving 7 bases unmatched. Germline CDR1 reads ENHRY; CDR2 reads SYGVKD. CDR3: CAISESISGSWETQYF. In nucleotides, the CDR3 is TGTGCCATCAGTGAGTCAATTAGCGGGAGCTGGGAGACCCAGTACTTC.

Many counts were recorded for this clonotype. The V call is TRBV27, the J call TRBJ1-6, with a possible D match to TRBD1 (6 bases). Trimming took 1 base from V and 9 from J, leaving 13 bases between them. Germline V gives CDR1 MNHEY, CDR2 SMNVEV (reference sequence). This CDR3 spans 15 amino acids. CDR3: CASSLFEGGASPLHF. The DNA for the CDR3 is TGTGCCAGCAGTTTATTTGAGGGGGGCGCTTCACCCCTCCACTTT.

This chain uses TRBV7-2 with TRBJ2-3, with TRBD2 matching 10 bases. Unmatched junction bases numbered 11, after V lost 4 bases and J lost 4 bases. The length of the CDR3 is 17 residues. Per germline, CDR1 SGHTA and CDR2 FQGNSA. The CDR3 nucleotides are TGTGCCAGCAGCTCCCTTCGACTAGCGGGCGTCCCAGATACGCAGTATTTT. Amino acid sequence: CASSSLRLAGVPDTQYF.

This clonotype occurred many times. The CDR3 loop is CASSLYSTVQETQYF. Here the CDR3 DNA reads TGTGCCAGCAGCTTGTACTCTACAGTCCAAGAGACCCAGTACTTC. V usage is TRBV12-3 or TRBV12-4 and J usage is TRBJ2-5, with D unclear. The CDR3 sequence is 15 residues long. The germline V and J ends were trimmed by 6 bases and 1 base, with 15 bases remaining between them.

A few counts support this clonotype. The V gene is TRBV29-1, the J gene TRBJ2-5; D is possibly TRBD2 (6 bases). The CDR3 consists of 14 residues. V lost 7 bases and J 6 bases, leaving 21 bases between the germline ends. Looked up from germline, CDR1 is SQVTM and CDR2 is ANQGSEA. In DNA form, the CDR3 reads TGCAGCGCAATTAAAGGACTATCGGTAAAGACCCAGTACTTC. This gives the protein CSAIKGLSVKTQYF.

In the case of this clonotype: This may stem from a read error, because a much larger clone lies one nucleotide away. This chain uses TRBV5-1 with TRBJ2-7; TRBD1 aligns across 8 bases. Germline CDR1 is SGHRS and CDR2 is YFSETQ. The CDR3 loop spans 17 amino acids. J gave up 3 bases and V 1 base, and 12 bases lay outside the gene matches. CDR3 region: CASSLTSLTGVFYEQYF. CDR3 DNA: TGCGCCAGCAGCTTGACCTCATTGACAGGGGTCTTCTACGAGCAGTACTTC.

The J gene is TRBJ2-4, the V gene TRBV6-2 or TRBV6-3; 10 nucleotides match TRBD2. Germline CDR1 MNHEY, CDR2 SVGEGT. J lost 6 bases, V lost 0 bases, and 5 bases had no gene match. This CDR3 is 16 amino acids long. CDR3: CASSYSSGRVVNIQYF. The CDR3 DNA follows: TGTGCCAGCAGTTACTCGAGCGGGAGGGTGGTAAACATTCAGTACTTC.

This clonotype has just a few counts. The V gene is TRBV10-2, the J gene TRBJ1-2; D gene ambiguous. With 2 bases removed from V and 3 bases from J, the gap between germline ends came to 7 bases. This CDR3 has 13 residues. Germline V gene data show CDR1 as WSHSY and CDR2 as SAAADI. CDR3 in amino acids: CASSEGLDYGYTF. As DNA, the CDR3 is TGCGCCAGCAGTGAGGGGCTGGACTATGGCTACACCTTC.

Only a few counts were recorded for this clonotype. V is TRBV6-2 or TRBV6-3 and J is TRBJ1-5, with D tentatively TRBD1 (5 bases). The CDR3 spans 17 residues. In germline, CDR1 is MNHEY, CDR2 SVGEGT. Between the trimmed V and J ends, which lost 3 bases and 1 base, there was a span of 16 bases. CDR3: CASSYWEGKGSNQPQHF. The DNA for the CDR3 is TGTGCCAGCAGTTATTGGGAGGGGAAGGGGAGCAATCAGCCCCAGCATTTT.

This clonotype has only a few counts. V gene TRBV6-1 combines with J gene TRBJ2-2; 9 bases are a match to TRBD2. This CDR3 contains 17 residues. V shed 3 bases, J shed 2 bases, and the junction held 7 bases outside the gene matches. Germline CDR1 and CDR2: MNHNS and SASEGT. CDR3 protein: CASSDMGLAFNTGELFF. The CDR3 DNA follows: TGTGCCAGCAGTGACATGGGACTAGCTTTTAACACCGGGGAGCTGTTTTTT.

The rearrangement joins TRBV9 to TRBJ2-5; D tentatively fits TRBD1 or TRBD2 (5 bases each). The CDR3 sequence is 15 residues long. Germline CDR1 reads SGDLS; CDR2 reads YYNGEE. Trimming removed 3 bases at V and 5 bases at J, with 17 bases between. The CDR3 protein is CASSERGRPSETQYF. The CDR3 bases are TGTGCCAGCAGCGAGAGGGGACGGCCCAGCGAGACCCAGTACTTC.

The gene calls are TRBV5-5 and TRBJ2-3, with TRBD2 matching over 13 bases. Trimming at V came to 4 bases and at J to 0 bases, leaving 8 bases not matched to a gene. Germline values: CDR1 SGHKS, CDR2 YYEKEE (reference sequence). The CDR3 runs 18 residues. CDR3 sequence reads: CASSPTSGRIGSTDTQYF. The CDR3 DNA sequence: TGTGCCAGCAGCCCGACTAGCGGGAGGATTGGGAGCACAGATACGCAGTATTTT.

The rearrangement links TRBV2 to TRBJ2-3; TRBD2 aligns across 14 bases. The CDR3 loop spans 17 amino acids. Germline CDR1 is SNHLY and CDR2 is FYNNEI. Losses at the gene ends were 5 bases for V and 4 bases for J; bases not matched to a gene: 8. The CDR3 region has the DNA TGTGCCAGCAGTCCCGGACTAGCGGGAGGACTGGCAGATACGCAGTATTTT. Residues: CASSPGLAGGLADTQYF.

This sequence joins TRBV19 and TRBJ1-5; D perhaps matches TRBD1 (5 bases). Deletions cut 6 bases from V and 5 bases from J, with 17 bases between. The CDR3 has 15 amino acids. CDR1 and CDR2 from the germline V gene are LNHDA and SQIVND (reference sequence). CDR3 region: CASSMSQGGHQPQHF. For the CDR3, the DNA is TGTGCCAGTAGCATGAGCCAGGGAGGCCATCAGCCCCAGCATTTT.

This clonotype was counted a few times. This sequence joins TRBV5-1 and TRBJ1-4, with D possibly matching TRBD1 (5 bases). The CDR3 sequence is 14 residues long. V lost 4 bases and J 8 bases, leaving 15 bases between the germline ends. CDR1 is SGHRS, CDR2 YFSETQ, per germline. In DNA, the CDR3 is TGCGCCAGCAGCCGACCCGGGACTGAAGAAAAACTGTTTTTT. It encodes CASSRPGTEEKLFF.

This clonotype came up a few times. The V call is TRBV6-4, the J call TRBJ2-3; D remains unclear. Trimming cost V 3 bases and J 4 bases, with 8 bases left between them. Germline assignment: CDR1 MRHNA and CDR2 SNTAGT. This CDR3 spans 13 amino acids. CDR3 loop: CASSEERADTQYF. The DNA for the CDR3 is TGTGCCAGCAGTGAGGAACGGGCAGATACGCAGTATTTT.

This clonotype was seen at least ten times. The rearrangement links TRBV10-3 to TRBJ2-7; D may be TRBD1 or TRBD2 (6 bases each). From germline, CDR1 is ENHRY and CDR2 SYGVKD. The CDR3 is made up of 14 amino acids. V shed 5 bases and J shed 1 base, with 12 bases lying between them. DNA for the CDR3: TGTGCCATCAGTTTAGGAGGGGGGTCCTACGAGCAGTACTTC. Amino acids: CAISLGGGSYEQYF.

The gene calls are TRBV27 and TRBJ2-1; 11 bases match TRBD2. CDR1 and CDR2 from the germline V gene are MNHEY and SMNVEV (reference sequence). The J segment lost 7 bases and the V segment lost 5 bases, leaving 13 bases of the junction unmatched. This CDR3 has 17 amino acids. Here the CDR3 reads CASSREGLADLRNEQFF. The CDR3 DNA is TGTGCCAGCAGTAGAGAGGGACTAGCGGACCTGAGGAATGAGCAGTTCTTC.

The chain couples TRBV12-3 or TRBV12-4 to TRBJ1-2, with D tentatively TRBD1 (6 bases). There are 16 residues in the CDR3. Trimming shortened V by 4 bases and J by 8 bases, and 23 bases separated the two germline ends. Written as DNA, the CDR3 is TGTGCCAGCAGTTCCACACCGACAGGAAGGGTGGGGGGCTACACCTTC. This codes for CASSSTPTGRVGGYTF.

This clonotype was observed many times. This chain connects TRBV7-3 to TRBJ2-2; D is unclear. The V gene lost 2 bases and the J gene lost 0 bases, with 4 bases spanning the gap. CDR3 length: 14 amino acids. CDR1 SGHTA and CDR2 FQGTGA come from the germline V gene. CDR3 DNA: TGTGCCAGCAGCTTACAACCGAACACCGGGGAGCTGTTTTTT. It translates to CASSLQPNTGELFF.

The rearrangement links TRBV11-3 to TRBJ2-7; maybe TRBD1 (6 bases). V was trimmed by 3 bases and J by 6 bases, leaving 12 bases between them. Germline assignment: CDR1 SGHNT and CDR2 YENEEA. The CDR3 is 13 amino acids. This CDR3 reads CASSFAGEPEQYF. CDR3 coding DNA: TGTGCCAGCAGCTTTGCAGGGGAGCCCGAGCAGTACTTC.